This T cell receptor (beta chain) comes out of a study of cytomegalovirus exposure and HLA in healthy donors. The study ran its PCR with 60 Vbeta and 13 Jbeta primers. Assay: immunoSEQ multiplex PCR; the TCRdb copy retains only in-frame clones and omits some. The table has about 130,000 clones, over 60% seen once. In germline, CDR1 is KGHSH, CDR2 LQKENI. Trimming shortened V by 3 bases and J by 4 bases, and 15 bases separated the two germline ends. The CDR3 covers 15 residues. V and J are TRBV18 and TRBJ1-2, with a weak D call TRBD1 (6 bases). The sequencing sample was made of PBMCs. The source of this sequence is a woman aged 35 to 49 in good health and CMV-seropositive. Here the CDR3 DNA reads TGTGCCAGCTCACCTTTACAGGGTATGGGCTATGGCTACACCTTC. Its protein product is CASSPLQGMGYGYTF.